This TCR beta chain was sequenced in a study of OX40 agonist ivuxolimab in advanced cancers. Regarding the complete study: Ivuxolimab was an agonistic, fully human IgG2 monoclonal antibody directed against OX40 (CD134), a costimulatory receptor. Partial responses occurred in three dose-escalation patients, of whom one had hepatocellular carcinoma and two had cutaneous melanoma. Intravenous ivuxolimab was administered to patients every 2 weeks at six dose levels: 0.01, 0.1, 0.3, 1.5, 3 and 10 mg/kg. The paper describes the monotherapy dose-escalation part (N ≈ 52 patients) of the phase I trial of ivuxolimab. The dose-escalation cohort was about 83% male with a mean age of around 62 years, ranging from roughly 23 to 80. Of the 50 or so patients in dose escalation, about 20 had hepatocellular carcinoma, some 15 had melanoma, 9 had renal cell carcinoma and 9 had head and neck cancer. Patients were allowed to have had prior anti-PD-1, anti-PD-L1 or anti-CTLA-4 therapy, and roughly 40% of the dose-escalation patients had previously received checkpoint inhibitors. The point of sequencing TCRbeta in the periphery was to test whether ivuxolimab changed TCR sequence diversity and drove clonal T-cell expansion.

Genomic DNA was extracted from sorted cells for sequencing of the TCRbeta CDR3 region. TCRbeta CDR3 regions were sequenced using the immunoSEQ Assay. The immuneACCESS repertoire file appears here via TCRdb, limited to in-frame rearrangements. These files lack a portion of the clones; in checked studies, under half of the deficit traces to unresolved V genes, and the cause of the others is not known. This sample gives approximately 76,000 clones in total; approximately 89% of them show up just once. The ten largest clones represent 0.6% to 0.8% of the sample. Results and caveats for the whole study, not just this receptor: Low levels of normalized T-cell clonal expansion were also seen in some patients who did not respond. Clonal expansion of both CD4+ and CD8+ blood T cells was observed from baseline to week 6 at doses 0.1 to 3.0 mg/kg. After ivuxolimab, expanded clones were on average more numerous among CD8+ T cells than among CD4+ T cells. Which antigens the clonally expanded peripheral T cells were specific for was not determined. In the 0.1-3.0 mg/kg groups, partial responders had among the lowest normalized peripheral clonal expansion, particularly in CD8+ T cells.

Patients with a history of autoimmune disease or receiving systemic immunosuppression were excluded from the trial. In every dose cohort, peripheral blood was drawn for TCR sequencing at baseline, cycle 4 day 1, and cycle 7 day 1. Samples came from an open-label, multicenter, first-in-human phase I dose-escalation trial of ivuxolimab. Adults with locally advanced or metastatic melanoma, renal cell carcinoma, hepatocellular carcinoma or head and neck squamous cell carcinoma were enrolled in the trial. Before TCR sequencing, CD4+ and CD8+ T cells were separately sorted from peripheral blood. About this clone: Its antigen specificity is not known. Base qualities were left out, and no much larger clone turns up one base away.

The CDR3 starts with the cysteine, ends with the phenylalanine, and has 14 residues. Only the CDR3 region is kept as DNA, spanning 42 bases read in frame from base 1. The sequence is built from TRBV1 and TRBJ1-1; the table's D call of TRBD1 was not tested on the DNA. TRBV1 has pseudogene status. The source of this sequence is an adult with an advanced solid tumor such as melanoma, head and neck, liver or kidney cancer. This specimen was CD4+ or CD8+ T cells sorted from blood, taken in a trial of the OX40 agonist ivuxolimab. The nucleotide sequence is given as TGCACCAGCAGCCAAGATCCACATTACACTGAAGCTTTCTTT. This gives the protein CTSSQDPHYTEAFF.